This entry lists 16 T cell receptor beta chains sequenced from one sample in a study of T cells in Graves' hyperthyroidism and ophthalmopathy (dated by TCRdb to between 2018 and 2021). Libraries were made using multiplex PCR. Sequencing relied on an Illumina HiSeq 2000. Amplification of TCR beta CDR3 regions was carried out from RNA transcripts. For the first round of RT-PCR on the TCR CDR3, the HTBI primer set was used together with the Qiagen OneStep RT-PCR kit. Clones were called with MiXCR by TCRdb after fastp trimmed the public reads at Q25, and only in-frame beta chains were retained. Each CDR3 protein gets just one entry, which takes the most common genes and DNA from the rows behind it. Here the sample has hundreds of thousands of distinct CDR3 sequences; approximately 15% occur a single time. Of the sample, around 23% falls within the top ten clones. The sequenced material came from blood. These receptor sequences come from a woman in her 30s with Graves' hyperthyroidism.

The chain joins TRBV28 to TRBJ1-5, with D unresolved. Germline V CDR1 and CDR2: MDHEN, SYDVKM. The CDR3 covers 13 residues. V dropped 11 bases and J dropped 0 bases, with 11 bases sitting between them. The CDR3 loop is CAVVGNSNQPQHF. In DNA form, the CDR3 reads TGTGCCGTAGTAGGGAATAGCAATCAGCCCCAGCATTTT.

This chain joins TRBV7-6 and TRBJ2-5; 7 bases match TRBD1. In germline, CDR1 is SGHVS, CDR2 FNYEAQ. The CDR3 extends over 14 amino acids. Trimming removed 7 bases from V and 6 bases from J; junction bases left unmatched: 11. CDR3 DNA: TGTGCCAGCACCCCGAGTGGGACAGCGAAGACCCAGTACTTC. It yields the protein CASTPSGTAKTQYF.

This clonotype was counted a few times. The chain recombines TRBV12-3 or TRBV12-4 with TRBJ2-5; 8 bases map to TRBD2. This CDR3 contains 19 residues. V gave up 2 bases and J gave up 1 base; unmatched junction bases: 15. CDR3 sequence (DNA): TGTGCCAGCAGTTTACGGTCGGGAGGGCTGAGGGGTTCCCAAGAGACCCAGTACTTC. Protein sequence: CASSLRSGGLRGSQETQYF.

This clonotype was seen repeatedly, ten times or more. The rearrangement uses TRBV28 and TRBJ1-1, with D uncertain. Trimming took 2 bases from V and 5 from J, leaving 12 bases between them. CDR1 MDHEN and CDR2 SYDVKM come from the germline V gene. The CDR3 extends over 14 amino acids. CDR3 residues: CASSLGMLGTEAFF. The CDR3 DNA reads as TGTGCCAGCAGTTTAGGGATGTTGGGGACTGAAGCTTTCTTT.

Many counts were recorded for this clonotype. This chain uses TRBV24-1 with TRBJ1-1, with unresolved D. The germline V and J ends were trimmed by 7 bases and 5 bases, with 7 bases remaining between them. This CDR3 has 11 amino acids. Germline V CDR1 and CDR2: KGHDR, SFDVKD. CDR3 nucleotides: TGTGCCACCAGAGGAGGAACTGAAGCTTTCTTT. This sequence encodes CATRGGTEAFF.

The sample holds many counts of this clonotype. The rearrangement joins TRBV20-1 to TRBJ1-5; no definite D call. The germline V gene encodes CDR1 DFQATT and CDR2 SNEGSKA (reference sequence). Trimming took 7 bases from V and 10 from J, leaving 20 bases between them. CDR3 length: 13 amino acids. The chain's CDR3 is CSVPGLDEFPQHF. The CDR3 bases are TGCAGTGTCCCGGGCCTTGATGAATTTCCCCAGCATTTT.

The rearrangement joins TRBV5-4 to TRBJ1-2; the D is unclear. Trimming cost V 0 bases and J 3 bases, with 6 bases left between them. The CDR3 runs 13 residues. The germline V gene encodes CDR1 SGHNT and CDR2 YYREEE (reference sequence). The CDR3 here is CASSLDGYYGYTF. As DNA, the CDR3 is TGTGCCAGCAGCTTGGACGGTTACTATGGCTACACCTTC.

This rearrangement joins TRBV3-1 to TRBJ1-1; 8 nucleotides line up with TRBD1. This CDR3 is built from 12 residues. CDR1 is LGHDT and CDR2 is YNNKEL in the germline V gene (reference sequence). V shed 3 bases and J 10 bases; nucleotides not matched to a gene: 4. The CDR3 region has the DNA TGTGCCAGCAGCCATTTGGACAGGGCAGCTTTCTTT. Amino acid sequence: CASSHLDRAAFF.

There are many counts of this clonotype. The J gene is TRBJ2-7, the V gene TRBV12-3 or TRBV12-4, with D possibly TRBD2 on 6 matching bases. Trimming left V 1 base short and J 3 bases short, with 13 bases between. The CDR3 runs 15 residues. The CDR3 loop is CASSLEPGLSYEQYF. The CDR3 DNA reads as TGTGCCAGCAGTTTAGAGCCGGGACTGAGCTACGAGCAGTACTTC.

The chain employs TRBV20-1 and TRBJ1-2; the match to TRBD1 covers 8 bases. The CDR3 sequence is 12 residues long. V shed 8 bases, J shed 6 bases, and the junction held 8 bases outside the gene matches. The germline CDR1 and CDR2 sequences are DFQATT and SNEGSKA (reference sequence). CDR3 DNA: TGCAGTTCGATACAGGGGGGTGATGGCTACACCTTC. Translated, it gives CSSIQGGDGYTF.

Only a few counts were recorded for this clonotype. The rearrangement uses TRBV7-9 and TRBJ2-1; perhaps TRBD2 as D (6 bases). This CDR3 is 15 amino acids long. Germline V CDR1 and CDR2: SEHNR, FQNEAQ (reference sequence). Deletions cut 5 bases from V and 5 bases from J, with 16 bases between. The CDR3 sequence is CASSPPRGTNNEQFF. CDR3 bases: TGTGCCAGCAGCCCACCCCGGGGGACCAACAATGAGCAGTTCTTC.

Ten or more counts support this clonotype. The rearrangement joins TRBV7-2 to TRBJ2-3; D remains ambiguous. Germline CDR1 SGHTA, CDR2 FQGNSA. V was shortened by 2 bases and J by 5 bases, with 11 bases between the two germline ends. This CDR3 region has 14 residues. The CDR3 DNA reads as TGTGCCAGCAGCTTATTGTCTCGTCGAGATACGCAGTATTTT. Protein sequence: CASSLLSRRDTQYF.

This clonotype was seen ten or more times. In nucleotides, the CDR3 is TGTGCCAGCAGTTTTGGCAGATCGAACACTGAAGCTTTCTTT. Translated, it gives CASSFGRSNTEAFF. This chain uses TRBV12-3 or TRBV12-4 with TRBJ1-1; no clear D. V gave up 3 bases and J gave up 1 base, with 9 bases separating them. The CDR3 runs 14 residues.

As concerns this clonotype: Since a much larger clone is just one base distant, this may be a read error. The V gene is TRBV28, the J gene TRBJ2-7; D call uncertain. CDR3 length: 12 amino acids. Trimming left V 6 bases short and J 5 bases short, with 11 bases between. Germline V gene lookup returns CDR1 MDHEN and CDR2 SYDVKM. The CDR3 sequence: CASRFSKNEQYF. CDR3 DNA sequence: TGTGCCAGCAGGTTTTCTAAAAACGAGCAGTACTTC.

This clonotype appeared a single time. A much larger clone lies one base from this, so it may be a read error. The conserved phenylalanine or tryptophan normally closing the CDR3 is absent here, so this likely arose from a read error. The chain carries TRBV30 and TRBJ2-5; D is ambiguous. The CDR3 has 12 residues. The germline V and J ends were trimmed by 2 bases and 6 bases, with 10 bases remaining between them. Germline CDR1 reads GTSNPN; CDR2 reads SVGIG (reference sequence). The CDR3 DNA reads TGTGCCTGGAGTATGATGGGGAAGACCCAGTACCTC. This gives the protein CAWSMMGKTQYL.

This clonotype has just a few counts. V is TRBV4-1 and J is TRBJ1-2; D is ambiguous. Germline CDR1 is MGHRA and CDR2 is YSYEKL. The V and J ends lost 0 bases and 7 bases respectively, with 9 bases between them. This CDR3 comprises 13 residues. The CDR3 DNA reads as TGCGCCAGCAGCCAAGATATCGTCAGTGGCTACACCTTC. It is translated as CASSQDIVSGYTF.